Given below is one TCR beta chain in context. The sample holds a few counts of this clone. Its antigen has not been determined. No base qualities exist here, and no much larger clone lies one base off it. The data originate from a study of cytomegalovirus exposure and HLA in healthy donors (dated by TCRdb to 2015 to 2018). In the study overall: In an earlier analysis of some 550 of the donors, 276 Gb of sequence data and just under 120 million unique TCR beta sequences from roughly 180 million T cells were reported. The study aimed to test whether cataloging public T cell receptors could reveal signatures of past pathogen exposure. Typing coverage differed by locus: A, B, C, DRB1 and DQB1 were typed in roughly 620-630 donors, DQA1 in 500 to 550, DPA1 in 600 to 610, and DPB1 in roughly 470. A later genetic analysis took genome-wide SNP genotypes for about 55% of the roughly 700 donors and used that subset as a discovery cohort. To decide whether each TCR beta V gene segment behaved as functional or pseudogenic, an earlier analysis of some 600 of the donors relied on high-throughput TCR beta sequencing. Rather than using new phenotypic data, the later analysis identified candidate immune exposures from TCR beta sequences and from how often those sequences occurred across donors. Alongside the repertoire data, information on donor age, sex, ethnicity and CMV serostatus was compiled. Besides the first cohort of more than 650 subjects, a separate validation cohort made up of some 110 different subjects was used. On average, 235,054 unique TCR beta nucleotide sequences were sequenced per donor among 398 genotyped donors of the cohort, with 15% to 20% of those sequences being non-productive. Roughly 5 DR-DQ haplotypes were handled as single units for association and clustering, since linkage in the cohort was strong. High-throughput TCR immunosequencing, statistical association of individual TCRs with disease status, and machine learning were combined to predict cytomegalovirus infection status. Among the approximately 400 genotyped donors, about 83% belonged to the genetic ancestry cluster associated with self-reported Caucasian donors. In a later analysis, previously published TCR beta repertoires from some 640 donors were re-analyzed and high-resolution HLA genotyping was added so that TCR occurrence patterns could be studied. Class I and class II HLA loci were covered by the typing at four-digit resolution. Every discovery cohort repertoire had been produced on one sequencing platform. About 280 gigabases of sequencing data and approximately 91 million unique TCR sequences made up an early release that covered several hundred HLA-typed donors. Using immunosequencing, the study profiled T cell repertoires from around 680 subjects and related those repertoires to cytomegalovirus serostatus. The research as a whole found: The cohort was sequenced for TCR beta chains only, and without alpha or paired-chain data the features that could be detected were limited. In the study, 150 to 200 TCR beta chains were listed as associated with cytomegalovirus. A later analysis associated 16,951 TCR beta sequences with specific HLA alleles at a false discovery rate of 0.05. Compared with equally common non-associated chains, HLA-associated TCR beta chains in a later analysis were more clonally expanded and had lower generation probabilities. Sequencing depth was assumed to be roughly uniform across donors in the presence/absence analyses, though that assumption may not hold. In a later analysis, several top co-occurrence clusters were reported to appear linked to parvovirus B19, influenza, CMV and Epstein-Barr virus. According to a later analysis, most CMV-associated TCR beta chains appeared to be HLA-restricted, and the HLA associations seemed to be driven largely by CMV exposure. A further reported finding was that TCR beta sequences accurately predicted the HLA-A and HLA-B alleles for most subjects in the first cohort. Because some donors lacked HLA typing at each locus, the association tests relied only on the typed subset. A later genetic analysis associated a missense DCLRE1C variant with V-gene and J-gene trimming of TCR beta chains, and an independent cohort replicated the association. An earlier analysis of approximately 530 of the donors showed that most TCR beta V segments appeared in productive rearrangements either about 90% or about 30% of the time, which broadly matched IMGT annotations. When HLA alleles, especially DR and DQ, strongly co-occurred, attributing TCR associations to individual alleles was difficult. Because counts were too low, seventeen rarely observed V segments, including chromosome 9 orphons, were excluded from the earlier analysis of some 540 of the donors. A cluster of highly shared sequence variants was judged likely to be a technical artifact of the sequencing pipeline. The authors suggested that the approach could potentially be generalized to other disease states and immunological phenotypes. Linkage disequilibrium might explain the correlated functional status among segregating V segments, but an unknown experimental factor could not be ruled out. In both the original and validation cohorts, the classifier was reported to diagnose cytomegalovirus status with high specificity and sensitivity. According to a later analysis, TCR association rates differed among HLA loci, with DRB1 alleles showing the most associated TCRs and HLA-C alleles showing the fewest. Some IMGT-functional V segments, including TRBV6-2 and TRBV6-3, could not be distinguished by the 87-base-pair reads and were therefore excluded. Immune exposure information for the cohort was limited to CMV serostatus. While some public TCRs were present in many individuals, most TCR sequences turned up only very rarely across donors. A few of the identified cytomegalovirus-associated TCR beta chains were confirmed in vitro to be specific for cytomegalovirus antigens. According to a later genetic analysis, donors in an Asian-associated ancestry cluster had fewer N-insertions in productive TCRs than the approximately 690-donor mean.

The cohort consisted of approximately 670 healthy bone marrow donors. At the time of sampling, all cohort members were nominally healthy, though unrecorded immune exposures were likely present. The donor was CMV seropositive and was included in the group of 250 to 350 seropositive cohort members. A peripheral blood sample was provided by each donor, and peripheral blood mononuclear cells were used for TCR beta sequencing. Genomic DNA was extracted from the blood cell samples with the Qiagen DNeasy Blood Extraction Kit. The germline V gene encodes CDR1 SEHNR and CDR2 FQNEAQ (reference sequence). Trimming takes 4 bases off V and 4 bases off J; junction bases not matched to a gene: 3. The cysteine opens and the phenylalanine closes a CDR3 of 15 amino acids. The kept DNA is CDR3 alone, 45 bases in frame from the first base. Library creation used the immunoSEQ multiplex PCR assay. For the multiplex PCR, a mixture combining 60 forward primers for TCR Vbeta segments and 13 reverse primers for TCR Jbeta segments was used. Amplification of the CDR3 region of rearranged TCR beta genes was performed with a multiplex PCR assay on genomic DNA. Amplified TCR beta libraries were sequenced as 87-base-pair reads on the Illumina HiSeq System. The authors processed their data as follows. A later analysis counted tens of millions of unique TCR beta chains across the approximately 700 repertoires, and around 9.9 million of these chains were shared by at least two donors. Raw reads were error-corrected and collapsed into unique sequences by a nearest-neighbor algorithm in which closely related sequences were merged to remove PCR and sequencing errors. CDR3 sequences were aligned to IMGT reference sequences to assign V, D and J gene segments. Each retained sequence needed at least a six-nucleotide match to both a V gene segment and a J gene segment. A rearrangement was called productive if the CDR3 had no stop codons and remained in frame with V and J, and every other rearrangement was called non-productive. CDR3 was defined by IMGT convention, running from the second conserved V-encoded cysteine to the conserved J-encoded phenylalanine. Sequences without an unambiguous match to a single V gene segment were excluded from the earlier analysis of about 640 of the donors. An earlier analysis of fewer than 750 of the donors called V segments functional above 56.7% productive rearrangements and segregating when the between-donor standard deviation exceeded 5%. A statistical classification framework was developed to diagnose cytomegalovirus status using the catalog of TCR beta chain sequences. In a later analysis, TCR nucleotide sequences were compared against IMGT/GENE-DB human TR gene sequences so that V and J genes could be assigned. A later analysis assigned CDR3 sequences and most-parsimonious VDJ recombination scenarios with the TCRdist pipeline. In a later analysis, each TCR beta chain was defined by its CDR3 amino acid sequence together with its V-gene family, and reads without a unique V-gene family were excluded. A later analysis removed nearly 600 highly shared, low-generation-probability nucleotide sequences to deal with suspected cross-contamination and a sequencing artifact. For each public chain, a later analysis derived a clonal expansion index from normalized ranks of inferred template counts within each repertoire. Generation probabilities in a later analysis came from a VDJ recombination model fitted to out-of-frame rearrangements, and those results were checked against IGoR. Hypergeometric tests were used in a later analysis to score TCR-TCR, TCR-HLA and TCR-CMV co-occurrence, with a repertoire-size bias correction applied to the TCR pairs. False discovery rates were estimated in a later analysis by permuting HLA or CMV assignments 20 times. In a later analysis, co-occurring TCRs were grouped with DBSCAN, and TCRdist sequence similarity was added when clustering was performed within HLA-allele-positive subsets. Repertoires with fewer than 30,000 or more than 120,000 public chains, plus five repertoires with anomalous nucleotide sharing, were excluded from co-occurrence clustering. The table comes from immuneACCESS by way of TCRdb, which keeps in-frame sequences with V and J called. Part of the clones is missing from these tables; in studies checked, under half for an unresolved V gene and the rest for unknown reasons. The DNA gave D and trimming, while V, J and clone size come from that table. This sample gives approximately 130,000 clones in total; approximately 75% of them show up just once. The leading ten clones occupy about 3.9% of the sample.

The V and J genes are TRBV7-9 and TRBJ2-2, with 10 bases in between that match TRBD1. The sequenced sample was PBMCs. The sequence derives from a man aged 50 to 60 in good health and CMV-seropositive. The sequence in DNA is TGTGCCAGCAGCTCGACAGGGGGCGGCACCGGGGAGCTGTTTTTT. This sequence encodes CASSSTGGGTGELFF. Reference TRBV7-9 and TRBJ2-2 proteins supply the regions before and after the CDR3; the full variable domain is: DTGVSQNPRHKITKRGQNVTFRCDPISEHNRLYWYRQTLGQGPEFLTYFQNEAQLEKSRLLSDRFSAERPKGSFSTLEIQRTEQGDSAMYLCASSSTGGGTGELFFGEGSRLTVL.